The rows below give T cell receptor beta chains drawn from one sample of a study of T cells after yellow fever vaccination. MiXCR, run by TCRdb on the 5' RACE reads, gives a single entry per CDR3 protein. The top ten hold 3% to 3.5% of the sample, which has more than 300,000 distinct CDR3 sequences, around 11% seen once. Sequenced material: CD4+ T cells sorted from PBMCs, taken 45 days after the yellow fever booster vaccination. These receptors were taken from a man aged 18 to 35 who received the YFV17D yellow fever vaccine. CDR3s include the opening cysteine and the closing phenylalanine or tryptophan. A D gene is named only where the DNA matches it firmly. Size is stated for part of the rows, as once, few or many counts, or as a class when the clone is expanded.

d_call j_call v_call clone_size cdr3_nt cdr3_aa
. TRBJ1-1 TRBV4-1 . TGCGCCAGCAGCCAAGTGGAGAGCACTGAAGCTTTCTTT CASSQVESTEAFF
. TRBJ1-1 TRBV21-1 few TGTGCCAGCAGCAAAGGGACAGGGAAGAACACTGAAGCTTTCTTT CASSKGTGKNTEAFF
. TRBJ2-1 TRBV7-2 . TGTGCCAGCGCCCCGGCGCCATTAGGGAATGAGCAGTTCTTC CASAPAPLGNEQFF
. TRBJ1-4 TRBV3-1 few TGTGCCAGCAGCCAGCCCAAACAGGGACTGGTTGATGAAAAACTGTTTTTT CASSQPKQGLVDEKLFF
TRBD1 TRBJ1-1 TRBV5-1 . TGCGCCAGCAGTTACCGACAGGGGGTGAACACTGAAGCTTTCTTT CASSYRQGVNTEAFF
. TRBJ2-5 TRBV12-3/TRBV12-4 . TGTGCCAGCAGTCGCGACGGGGGAGAGACCCAGTACTTC CASSRDGGETQYF
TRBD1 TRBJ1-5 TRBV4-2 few TGTGCCAGCAGCCAAAGACAGGGCGGAAAGGGGTCCCAGCATTTT CASSQRQGGKGSQHF
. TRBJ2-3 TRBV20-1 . TGCAGTGCTAGTATACCAACAGATACGCAGTATTTT CSASIPTDTQYF
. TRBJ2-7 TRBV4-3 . TGCGCCAGCAGCCAGGAACAGGGTTCCGACGAGCAGTACTTC CASSQEQGSDEQYF
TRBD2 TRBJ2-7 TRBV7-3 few TGTGCCAGCAGCTTAAGGGAGGGCGAGCAGTACTTC CASSLREGEQYF
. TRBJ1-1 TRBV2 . TGTGCCAGCAGGGTTGGACCAGGGGCTTTCTTT CASRVGPGAFF
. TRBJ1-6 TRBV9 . TGTGCCAGCGGCTTTGGGAGCTCCTATAATTCACCCCTCCACTTT CASGFGSSYNSPLHF
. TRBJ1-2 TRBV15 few TGTGCCACCAGCAGAGATCCTAGAGATTACACCTTC CATSRDPRDYTF
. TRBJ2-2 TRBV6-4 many TGTGCCAGCAGTCTAGACGGGGCCGGGGAGCTGTTTTTT CASSLDGAGELFF
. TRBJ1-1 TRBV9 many TGTGCCAGCAGCCCCCTTCAAATTTCAGCGGCAACTGAAGCTTTCTTT CASSPLQISAATEAFF
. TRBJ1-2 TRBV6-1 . TGTGCCAGCATAACAGGGCCCTATGGCTACACCTTC CASITGPYGYTF
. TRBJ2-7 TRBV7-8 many TGTGCCAGCAGCTTAGGTGAAATGTACGAGCAGTACTTC CASSLGEMYEQYF
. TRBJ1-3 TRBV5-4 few TGTGCCAGCACCCGCGGAGGCAGGGGCTTCTCTGGAAACACCATATATTTT CASTRGGRGFSGNTIYF
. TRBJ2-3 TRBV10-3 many TGTGCCATCAGTGAGTCCGGGGGAACAGATACGCAGTATTTT CAISESGGTDTQYF
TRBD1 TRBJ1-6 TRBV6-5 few TGTGCCAGCAGTTACTCGAAGGCAGGGGGTGGTTCACCCCTCCACTTT CASSYSKAGGGSPLHF
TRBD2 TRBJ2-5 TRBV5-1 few TGCGCCAGCAGGTCGTTAGCGGGGGCCCTAGAGACCCAGTACTTC CASRSLAGALETQYF
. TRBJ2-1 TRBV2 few TGTGCCAGCAGTGATCAGTCAGTCGTAAAGTTCTTC CASSDQSVVKFF
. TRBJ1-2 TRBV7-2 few TGTGCCAGCAGCCTACTAGCGGATCTGGGGGGCTACACCTTC CASSLLADLGGYTF
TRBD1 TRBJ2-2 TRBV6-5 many TGTGCCAGCAGAAGGGGACAGGGGACGACCGGGGAGCTGTTTTTT CASRRGQGTTGELFF
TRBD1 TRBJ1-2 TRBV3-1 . TGTGCCAGCAGCCACGAAGGACAGGGCATCTATGGCTACACCTTC CASSHEGQGIYGYTF
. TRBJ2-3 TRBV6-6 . TGTGCCAGCAGCCCCCTCCTTCGGGTTACGCAGTATTTT CASSPLLRVTQYF
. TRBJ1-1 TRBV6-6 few TGTGCCAGCAGATGGACAGCTAACACTGAAGCTTTCTTT CASRWTANTEAFF
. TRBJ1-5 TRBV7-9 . TGTGCCACCTCGGTCGACAATCAGCCCCAGCATTTT CATSVDNQPQHF
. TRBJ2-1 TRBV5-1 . TGCGCCAGCAGCTTTCAGGGTGGGGGGTACAATGAGCAGTTCTTC CASSFQGGGYNEQFF
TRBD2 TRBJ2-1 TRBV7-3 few TGTGCCAGCAGCGAGACTAGCGGACACTACAATGAGCAGTTCTTC CASSETSGHYNEQFF
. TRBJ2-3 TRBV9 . TGTGCCAGCAGCGTAGAACTCGGGACTCCAACACGCACAGATACGCAGTATTTT CASSVELGTPTRTDTQYF
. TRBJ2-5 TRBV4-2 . TGTGCCAGCAGCCAAGGATGGGTGGGCGGCAGAGAGACCCAGTACTTC CASSQGWVGGRETQYF
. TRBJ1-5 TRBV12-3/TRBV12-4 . TGTGCCAGCGCAGAAGGGAGCAATCAGCCCCAGCATTTT CASAEGSNQPQHF
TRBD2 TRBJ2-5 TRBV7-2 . TGTGCCAGCAGCCCCCTCCGGCAAGCGGGGGTTCAAGAGACCCAGTACTTC CASSPLRQAGVQETQYF
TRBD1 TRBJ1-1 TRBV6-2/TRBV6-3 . TGTGCCAGCAGTGACCCCGGGACAGGAACGAACACTGAAGCTTTCTTT CASSDPGTGTNTEAFF
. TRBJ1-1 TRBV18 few TGTGCCAGCTCACAGCAGAAGAACACTGAAGCTTTCTTT CASSQQKNTEAFF
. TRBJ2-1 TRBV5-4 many TGTGCCAGCAGCTTGGGGGGGTGGAACTACAATGAGCAGTTCTTC CASSLGGWNYNEQFF
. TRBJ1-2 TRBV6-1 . TGTGCCAGCAGTGAAGCTTGGCAACTTTATGGCTACACCTTC CASSEAWQLYGYTF
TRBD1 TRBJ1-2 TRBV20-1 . TGCAGTGCTAGAGTCGACAGGGGTTACGGCTACACCTTC CSARVDRGYGYTF
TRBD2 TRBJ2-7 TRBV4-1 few TGCGCCAGCAGCCAACTGGCGGGAGGTCTGGGGCGCGAGCAGTACTTC CASSQLAGGLGREQYF
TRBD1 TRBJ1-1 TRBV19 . TGTGCCAGTAGTATAGAAGGGACAGGGGTTACTGAAGCTTTCTTT CASSIEGTGVTEAFF
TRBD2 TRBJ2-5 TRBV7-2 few TGTGCCAGCAGCTTATGGGCGGGGGGTAAAGAGACCCAGTACTTC CASSLWAGGKETQYF
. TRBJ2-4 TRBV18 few TGTGCCAGCTCGGAAGGAGTCGGTGAAGAGTACTTC CASSEGVGEEYF
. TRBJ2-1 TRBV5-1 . TGCGCCAGCAGCAGGGACCTTAATAATGAGCAGTTCTTC CASSRDLNNEQFF
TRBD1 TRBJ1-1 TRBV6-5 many TGTGCCAGCAGCCTTCGACAGGGCGGTGGAGAAGCTTTCTTT CASSLRQGGGEAFF
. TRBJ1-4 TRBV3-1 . TGTGCCAGCAGCCAGTACAGGGATGAGGAAAAACTGTTTTTT CASSQYRDEEKLFF
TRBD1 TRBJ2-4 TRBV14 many TGTGCCAGCAGCCAAGGACAGGGCACCCTCGGATACTTC CASSQGQGTLGYF